This TCR beta chain was sequenced for a study of vaccination and CD4 T cells after COVID-19. An Oncomine TCR Beta short-read assay was used to sequence the DNA from cultured CD4+ T cells. TCRdb passed the PCR reads through MiXCR, listing each CDR3 protein once. The top ten clones hold under 7% of a sample with 22,000 or so distinct CDR3 sequences, roughly 50% of them seen once. Documented treatment: 10-day PBMC culture with coronavirus spike peptide pools or control peptides (ViraFEST assay). ViraFEST grew antigen-specific T cells using peptide pools, then sequenced TCRs. Germline loops: CDR1 DFQATT, CDR2 SNEGSKA (reference sequence). This CDR3 comprises 15 residues. Trimming at V came to 5 bases and at J to 2 bases, leaving 10 bases not matched to a gene. Concerning this clonotype: Its antigen is undetermined.

The source is a human donor who had recovered from COVID-19. Sequencing was carried out using CD4+ T cells from blood, cultured in vitro. J is TRBJ2-7 and V is TRBV20-1; 9 bases are a match to TRBD1. In nucleotides, the CDR3 is TGCAGTGCTTCTCCAAGCCGGACAGGGGCCTACGAGCAGTACTTC. Its translation is CSASPSRTGAYEQYF.